This TCR beta chain was profiled in a study of cytomegalovirus exposure and HLA in healthy donors. Study-level points and caveats: Reportedly, fewer N-insertions than the approximately 700-donor mean appeared in an Asian-associated ancestry cluster in a later analysis.

The study sampled nominally healthy donors, though unrecorded immune exposures were likely. The germline gives CDR1 SGHVS, CDR2 FNYEAQ. The CDR3 length is 15 residues. V was clipped by 4 bases and J by 3 bases; unmatched bases: 4. Concerning this clone itself: What it recognizes is unknown.

Researchers ran the PCR with 60 Vbeta and 13 Jbeta primers. The repertoire was sequenced with immunoSEQ multiplex PCR; TCRdb's copy has only in-frame clones and lacks some. In the table there are roughly 230,000 clones, roughly 73% of which are singletons. This TCR derives from a boy aged 5-17 years in good health and CMV-seronegative. What was sequenced was PBMCs. V gene TRBV7-6 combines with J gene TRBJ2-1; 9 bases agree with TRBD1. In nucleotides, the CDR3 is TGTGCCAGCAGCTCCCAGACAGGGGGCTACAATGAGCAGTTCTTC. It encodes CASSSQTGGYNEQFF.